This T cell receptor (beta chain) was retrieved from a study of blood T cell repertoires in COVID-19. Per the original data handling: Amplification of reference gene primers provided the estimated nucleated cell counts. Here immunoSEQ multiplex PCR was the method, and the copy in TCRdb shows in-frame clones only, minus some. V and J calls and clone size are copied from that table; D and trimming were computed from the DNA. The sample consists of 250,000 to 300,000 clones, approximately 90% of them appearing once. V was shortened by 5 bases and J by 8 bases, with 16 bases between the two germline ends. CDR3 length: 14 amino acids. Germline CDR1 SGHNT, CDR2 YENEEA.

This sequence originates from a woman aged 55-69 years with acute or convalescent COVID-19. This sequence joins TRBV11-3 and TRBJ2-1; no reliable D call. The sample taken for sequencing was peripheral blood. Here the CDR3 reads CASSPLGRYDEQFF. The CDR3 DNA reads TGTGCCAGCAGCCCCCTAGGTCGATATGATGAGCAGTTCTTC.